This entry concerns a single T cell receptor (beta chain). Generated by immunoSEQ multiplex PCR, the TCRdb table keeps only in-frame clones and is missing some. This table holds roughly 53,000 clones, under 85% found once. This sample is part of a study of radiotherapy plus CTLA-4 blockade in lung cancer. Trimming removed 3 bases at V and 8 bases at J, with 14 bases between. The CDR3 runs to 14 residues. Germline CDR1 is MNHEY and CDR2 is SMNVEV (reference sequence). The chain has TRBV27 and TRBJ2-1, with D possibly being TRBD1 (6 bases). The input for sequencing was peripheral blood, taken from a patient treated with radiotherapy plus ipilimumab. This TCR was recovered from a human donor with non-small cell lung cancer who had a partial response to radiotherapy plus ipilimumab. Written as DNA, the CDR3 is TGTGCCAGCAGTTTTTACAGGGATGAGGATGAGCAGTTCTTC. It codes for CASSFYRDEDEQFF.